This passage covers 29 T cell receptor beta chains from one sample sequenced in a study of shared clonotypes between healthy human individuals. Profiled with immunoSEQ multiplex PCR; TCRdb holds only in-frame clones, not every one. The table shows over 700,000 clones, with 55% to 80% occurring only once. Sequences were obtained from memory CD4+ T cells sorted from blood. Stated subset: CD45RA-negative fraction. These receptors were obtained from a woman aged 25 to 39 in good health.

In the case of this clone: Other nucleotide sequences in the sample specify the same CDR3. The chain is built from TRBV2 and TRBJ1-2; 7 nucleotides line up with TRBD1. In germline, CDR1 is SNHLY, CDR2 FYNNEI. This CDR3 is 14 amino acids long. The J segment lost 0 bases and the V segment lost 4 bases, leaving 2 bases of the junction unmatched. The CDR3 region is CASSGQGANYGYTF. The DNA for the CDR3 is TGTGCCAGCAGTGGACAGGGAGCTAACTATGGCTACACCTTC.

This clone came up once. V usage is TRBV11-2 and J usage is TRBJ2-7; D is unresolved. Germline V gene data show CDR1 as SGHAT and CDR2 as FQNNGV. The V and J ends lost 4 bases and 0 bases respectively, with 10 bases between them. The length of the CDR3 is 14 residues. CDR3 sequence (DNA): TGTGCCAGCAGCTCAACGTCTAGCTCCTACGAGCAGTACTTC. Encoded protein: CASSSTSSSYEQYF.

This chain links TRBV28 with TRBJ1-4, with a weak D call TRBD1 (6 bases). Trimming stripped 6 bases from V and 6 bases from J, with 23 bases between. From germline, CDR1 is MDHEN and CDR2 SYDVKM. This CDR3 contains 17 residues. CDR3: CASRSLGMGGGYEKLFF. The CDR3 DNA reads as TGTGCCAGCAGGTCACTCGGGATGGGCGGGGGCTATGAAAAACTGTTTTTT.

CDR3 in DNA: TGTGCCAGCAGTGGAACTAATCTGGGTCGTGAGCAGTTCTTC. Protein product: CASSGTNLGREQFF. The rearrangement links TRBV6-1 to TRBJ2-1; no firm D call. The germline V and J ends were trimmed by 4 bases and 9 bases, with 16 bases remaining between them. CDR3 length equals 14 residues. Germline V gene lookup returns CDR1 MNHNS and CDR2 SASEGT.

This clone was picked up a small number of times. The chain carries TRBV28 and TRBJ2-5, with TRBD2 matching over 10 bases. Germline-derived CDR1 and CDR2 are MDHEN and SYDVKM. V dropped 5 bases and J dropped 5; count of bases not matched to a gene: 8. This CDR3 contains 15 residues. For the CDR3, the DNA is TGTGCCAGCAGTACCCGGGGTAGCGGGAGGGAGACCCAGTACTTC. Its translation: CASSTRGSGRETQYF.

In the case of this clone: The same CDR3 arises from other DNA sequences in this sample as well. The chain carries TRBV28 and TRBJ2-7, with 7 bases that match TRBD2. The CDR3 consists of 13 residues. The ends lost 5 bases at V and 0 bases at J; junction bases unmatched: 1. Germline CDR1 reads MDHEN; CDR2 reads SYDVKM. The CDR3 DNA sequence: TGTGCCAGCAGTACGGGAGGCTCCTACGAGCAGTACTTC. This codes for CASSTGGSYEQYF.

A few counts support this clone. The chain couples TRBV7-9 to TRBJ2-4; 8 bases align to TRBD2. The CDR3 covers 15 residues. Germline V gene data show CDR1 as SEHNR and CDR2 as FQNEAQ (reference sequence). Unmatched junction bases numbered 4, after V lost 3 bases and J lost 3 bases. The CDR3 region has the DNA TGTGCCAGCAGCTTCGGGAGCGGGGGCAAAAACATTCAGTACTTC. Translated: CASSFGSGGKNIQYF.

This CDR3 is CASSLHGRAYNEQFF. The DNA of the CDR3 is TGTGCCAGCAGCTTACACGGGAGGGCCTACAATGAGCAGTTCTTC. V is TRBV7-9 and J is TRBJ2-1, with 8 bases lining up with TRBD2. CDR1 and CDR2 from the germline V gene are SEHNR and FQNEAQ (reference sequence). There are 15 residues in the CDR3. V lost 2 bases to trimming and J lost 2 bases; unmatched junction nucleotides: 2.

The V gene is TRBV19, the J gene TRBJ1-1; D is uncertain. CDR1 is LNHDA and CDR2 is SQIVND in the germline V gene (reference sequence). Trimming took off 6 bases at V and 4 bases at J, with 15 bases between the two ends. The CDR3 contains 14 residues. CDR3 sequence reads: CASSEQSVGTEAFF. The CDR3, as DNA: TGTGCCAGTAGCGAACAGAGTGTGGGCACTGAAGCTTTCTTT.

In its sample, this clone was seen once. The CDR3 DNA follows: TGTGCCAGCAGTTTGACGCGGGCAACTAATGAAAAACTGTTTTTT. The encoded protein is CASSLTRATNEKLFF. This chain joins TRBV27 and TRBJ1-4; D is unresolved. Germline CDR1 MNHEY, CDR2 SMNVEV (reference sequence). Trimming took 3 bases from V and 0 from J, leaving 8 bases between them. This CDR3 is 15 amino acids long.

The chain couples TRBV18 to TRBJ2-3; TRBD1 aligns across 10 bases. Germline V lookup: CDR1 KGHSH, CDR2 LQKENI. The CDR3 covers 14 residues. Losses at the gene ends were 4 bases for V and 4 bases for J; bases not matched to a gene: 2. In nucleotides, the CDR3 is TGTGCCAGCTCACGTGGGACAGGGGCAGATACGCAGTATTTT. Encoded protein: CASSRGTGADTQYF.

This clone was detected a few times. The V and J genes are TRBV5-1 and TRBJ2-1; D is perhaps TRBD2 (5 bases). The ends were cut back, 2 bases at V and 0 bases at J, with 9 bases in the middle. CDR1 and CDR2 (germline): SGHRS, YFSETQ. The CDR3 is made up of 15 amino acids. The CDR3 coding sequence is TGCGCCAGCAGCTTAACAGCGGACTCCTACAATGAGCAGTTCTTC. Translated, it gives CASSLTADSYNEQFF.

The genes are TRBV28 and TRBJ2-7; the match to TRBD2 covers 13 bases. The CDR3 loop spans 16 amino acids. V gave up 6 bases and J gave up 2 bases; unmatched junction bases: 7. Germline lookup yields CDR1 MDHEN and CDR2 SYDVKM. The CDR3 spells CASRVATSGRAYEQYF. The CDR3, as DNA: TGTGCCAGCAGGGTGGCCACTAGCGGGAGGGCCTACGAGCAGTACTTC.

This clone was observed a handful of times. This sequence joins TRBV21-1 and TRBJ2-2. TRBV21-1 is assigned pseudogene status. CDR3 length equals 13 residues. This CDR3 is CASSKPKTGELFF. The CDR3 nucleotides read TGTGCCAGCAGCAAACCCAAGACCGGGGAGCTGTTTTTT.

With regard to this clone: This sample includes further DNA sequences coding for the same CDR3. The chain uses TRBV18 and TRBJ2-3; weak D call: TRBD2 (5 bases). This CDR3 has 14 residues. V was clipped by 3 bases and J by 1 base, with 8 bases between them. From germline, CDR1 is KGHSH and CDR2 LQKENI. This chain's CDR3 is CASSPTGGTDTQYF. The CDR3 nucleotides are TGTGCCAGCTCACCGACCGGGGGCACAGATACGCAGTATTTT.

The chain uses TRBV20-1 and TRBJ2-5; TRBD1 might be the D (5 bases). With 3 bases removed from V and 4 bases from J, the gap between germline ends came to 6 bases. The V gene's germline CDR1 is DFQATT and CDR2 SNEGSKA (reference sequence). The CDR3 is made up of 11 amino acids. The CDR3 DNA reads TGCAGTGCTAGGCAGGGAGAGACCCAGTACTTC. Its translation: CSARQGETQYF.

J is TRBJ1-1 and V is TRBV19; tentative D call: TRBD1 (5 bases). The CDR3 sequence is 14 residues long. The ends were cut back, 6 bases at V and 1 base at J, with 12 bases in the middle. Germline V gene data show CDR1 as LNHDA and CDR2 as SQIVND (reference sequence). CDR3: CASRADRPNTEAFF. The CDR3 DNA reads TGTGCCAGTAGAGCTGACAGACCGAACACTGAAGCTTTCTTT.

V usage is TRBV5-1 and J usage is TRBJ2-7; weak D call: TRBD1 (6 bases). This CDR3 has 16 amino acids. V was shortened by 0 bases and J by 2 bases, with 15 bases between the two germline ends. CDR1 and CDR2 from the germline V gene are SGHRS and YFSETQ. For the CDR3, the DNA is TGCGCCAGCAGCTTGGATCCGAATTCAGGGGCCTACGAGCAGTACTTC. Amino acid sequence: CASSLDPNSGAYEQYF.

The chain has TRBV7-9 and TRBJ1-1; D not resolved. Germline lookup yields CDR1 SEHNR and CDR2 FQNEAQ (reference sequence). There are 13 residues in the CDR3. V lost 0 bases to trimming and J lost 8 bases, with 10 bases between them. CDR3 region: CASSLAPGREAFF. The CDR3 DNA is TGTGCCAGCAGCTTAGCGCCGGGAAGGGAAGCTTTCTTT.

The chain uses TRBV25-1 and TRBJ2-1, with D perhaps TRBD1 (6 bases). The germline V gene encodes CDR1 MGHDK and CDR2 SYGVNS. The CDR3 is 15 amino acids. Trimming took 2 bases from V and 0 from J, leaving 8 bases between them. The CDR3 loop reads CASSEKGGSYNEQFF. The CDR3 DNA follows: TGTGCCAGCAGTGAAAAAGGGGGCTCCTACAATGAGCAGTTCTTC.

Worth noting for this clone: Given a much more abundant clone one base away, this may be a read error. CDR3 in amino acids: CASSPRTSTDTQYF. CDR3 sequence (DNA): TGTGCCAGCAGCCCCAGGACTAGCACAGATACGCAGTATTTT. The chain uses TRBV11-2 and TRBJ2-3, with a possible D match to TRBD2 (5 bases). The CDR3 runs to 14 residues. The V end was cut by 5 bases, the J end by 0 bases, with 9 bases between. In germline, CDR1 is SGHAT, CDR2 FQNNGV. Filled out from reference TRBV11-2 and TRBJ2-3, the complete variable domain reads EAGVAQSPRYKIIEKRQSVAFWCNPISGHATLYWYQQILGQGPKLLIQFQNNGVVDDSQLPKDRFSAERLKGVDSTLKIQPAKLEDSAVYLCASSPRTSTDTQYFGPGTRLTVL.

The chain recombines TRBV25-1 with TRBJ2-7; D may be TRBD1 (6 bases). The germline V gene encodes CDR1 MGHDK and CDR2 SYGVNS. Trimming shortened V by 2 bases and J by 4 bases, and 12 bases separated the two germline ends. CDR3 length: 14 amino acids. CDR3 residues: CASSEPGVSYEQYF. The CDR3 bases are TGTGCCAGCAGTGAACCAGGGGTATCGTACGAGCAGTACTTC.

A remark on this clone: A much larger clone lies one base from this, so it may be a read error. The gene calls are TRBV6-6 and TRBJ1-5; TRBD1 aligns across 9 bases. Germline lookup yields CDR1 MNHNY and CDR2 SVGAGI (reference sequence). The CDR3 is 14 residues long. Trimming cost V 2 bases and J 4 bases; bases outside gene matches: 0. The CDR3, as DNA: TGTGCCAGCAGTTACGGGACAGGGAATCAGCCCCAGCATTTT. It specifies CASSYGTGNQPQHF.

The J gene is TRBJ2-1, the V gene TRBV6-5; D is undetermined. V lost 0 bases, J lost 12 bases, and 15 bases lay in between. Germline CDR1 MNHEY, CDR2 SVGAGI. The CDR3 runs to 14 residues. The CDR3 is CASSYSRGSEVQFF. In nucleotides, the CDR3 is TGTGCCAGCAGTTACTCGCGCGGTTCCGAGGTGCAGTTCTTC.

The CDR3 spells CSTLVASFDNEQFF. DNA of the CDR3: TGCAGCACCCTAGTAGCGAGTTTTGACAATGAGCAGTTCTTC. This rearrangement joins TRBV29-1 to TRBJ2-1; the D gene is possibly TRBD2 (5 bases). CDR1 SQVTM and CDR2 ANQGSEA come from the germline V gene. Deletions cut 8 bases from V and 5 bases from J, with 19 bases between. The CDR3 runs to 14 residues.

The rearrangement links TRBV6-1 to TRBJ2-2, with 13 bases fitting TRBD2. The CDR3 is 18 amino acids. Looked up from germline, CDR1 is MNHNS and CDR2 is SASEGT. V gave up 4 bases and J gave up 0 bases; unmatched junction bases: 5. The CDR3 DNA sequence: TGTGCCAGCAGTGGGGGACTAGCGGGGTTCGCGAACACCGGGGAGCTGTTTTTT. Amino acid sequence: CASSGGLAGFANTGELFF.

The rearrangement uses TRBV9 and TRBJ2-3, with 12 bases fitting TRBD2. V shed 4 bases and J 6 bases; nucleotides not matched to a gene: 9. In germline, CDR1 is SGDLS, CDR2 YYNGEE. CDR3 length equals 16 residues. The CDR3 coding sequence is TGTGCCAGCAGCTCAGGACTAGCGGGGCGGCCCGATACGCAGTATTTT. Amino acid sequence: CASSSGLAGRPDTQYF.

This sequence joins TRBV10-1 and TRBJ2-1, with D possibly being TRBD2 (6 bases). Germline V CDR1 and CDR2: WNHNN, SYGVQD (reference sequence). V was shortened by 4 bases and J by 4 bases, with 11 bases between the two germline ends. The CDR3 has 14 residues. CDR3 sequence (DNA): TGCGCCAGCAGTGCCGGGAGCGGGTACAATGAGCAGTTCTTC. Its translation is CASSAGSGYNEQFF.

The genes are TRBV5-4 and TRBJ2-3; tentatively, D is TRBD1 (6 bases). The CDR3 length is 14 residues. With 4 bases removed from V and 4 bases from J, the gap between germline ends came to 13 bases. The germline V gene encodes CDR1 SGHNT and CDR2 YYREEE (reference sequence). The CDR3 coding sequence is TGTGCCAGCAGCGAAAAACAGGGCTCAGATACGCAGTATTTT. This gives the protein CASSEKQGSDTQYF.